This T cell receptor (beta chain) comes out of a study of shared clonotypes between healthy human individuals. Background on the study: The plates for each donor numbered three CD4 naive, three CD4 memory, two CD8 naive and one CD8 memory. Study-level results: A limitation of the genetic and exposure-history diversity represented arose from few donors.

Trimming cost V 0 bases and J 2 bases, with 9 bases left between them. Germline-derived CDR1 and CDR2 are SGHTA and FQGNSA. The CDR3 consists of 15 residues. All participating donors were Caucasian adults from Nashville, Tennessee. Note on this clone: What it binds is unknown. Other DNA sequences within the sample encode an identical CDR3.

In the original processing: For the immunoSEQ data, sequences were junction-only without quality scores, so filtering differed. Clones were sequenced by immunoSEQ multiplex PCR, and TCRdb holds only the in-frame ones, with some missing. V, J and clone size are taken as reported in that table, and D and trimming were inferred from the DNA itself. Here the sample spans a few hundred thousand clones, about 69% being singletons. The material sequenced was memory CD4+ T cells sorted from blood. Noted subset: CD45RA-negative fraction. The rearrangement links TRBV7-2 to TRBJ2-3; D might be TRBD2 (5 bases). This TCR was recovered from a man aged 30 to 45 in good health. The DNA for the CDR3 is TGTGCCAGCAGCTTAGCTCCGGGGTCCACAGATACGCAGTATTTT. Its protein product is CASSLAPGSTDTQYF.